Shown below are 27 T cell receptor beta chains from a single sample sequenced in a study of blood T cell repertoires in COVID-19. Some clones are missing from TCRdb's copy, which holds only in-frame ones; the method was immunoSEQ multiplex PCR. The sample contains roughly 250,000 clones, around 88% of which appear only once. The sample consisted of PBMCs or T cells enriched from blood (not recorded which). The origin of the receptors is a woman aged 40-49 years with acute COVID-19.

This chain links TRBV2 with TRBJ1-2; D call uncertain. The germline CDR1 and CDR2 sequences are SNHLY and FYNNEI. The V gene lost 2 bases and the J gene lost 1 base, with 11 bases spanning the gap. The CDR3 length is 15 residues. CDR3 amino acids: CASSEWAELNYGYTF. CDR3 DNA: TGTGCCAGCAGTGAATGGGCAGAACTTAACTATGGCTACACCTTC.

The gene calls are TRBV7-9 and TRBJ2-7, with a possible D match to TRBD2 (6 bases). Per the germline V gene, CDR1 is SEHNR and CDR2 is FQNEAQ (reference sequence). V lost 6 bases and J lost 5, with 11 bases in between. The CDR3 is made up of 12 amino acids. Written as DNA, the CDR3 is TGTGCCAGCAGTCAGGAGGGAAACGAGCAGTACTTC. Translating gives CASSQEGNEQYF. Combining the CDR3 with reference TRBV7-9 and TRBJ2-7 gives the whole variable domain DTGVSQNPRHKITKRGQNVTFRCDPISEHNRLYWYRQTLGQGPEFLTYFQNEAQLEKSRLLSDRFSAERPKGSFSTLEIQRTEQGDSAMYLCASSQEGNEQYFGPGTRLTVT.

V gene TRBV27 combines with J gene TRBJ1-4; TRBD1 matches at 7 bases. Trimming cost V 2 bases and J 5 bases; bases outside gene matches: 5. Germline CDR1 is MNHEY and CDR2 is SMNVEV (reference sequence). CDR3 length: 15 residues. The CDR3, as DNA: TGTGCCAGCAGTTTACTTGACAGGGAGAATGAAAAACTGTTTTTT. As protein: CASSLLDRENEKLFF.

The chain links TRBV27 to TRBJ2-2, with D maybe TRBD2 (5 bases). The CDR3 extends over 14 amino acids. Trimming shortened V by 1 base and J by 3 bases, and 6 bases separated the two germline ends. Germline CDR1 MNHEY, CDR2 SMNVEV (reference sequence). As DNA, the CDR3 is TGTGCCAGCAGTTTATGGGGAGACACCGGGGAGCTGTTTTTT. Translation gives CASSLWGDTGELFF.

V usage is TRBV9 and J usage is TRBJ2-2; 7 bases fit TRBD1. The germline CDR1 and CDR2 sequences are SGDLS and YYNGEE. The CDR3 is 15 residues long. V was pared by 4 bases and J by 0 bases, with 3 bases of the junction left unmatched. This chain's CDR3 is CASSNGQANTGELFF. CDR3 nucleotides: TGTGCCAGCAGCAACGGACAGGCGAACACCGGGGAGCTGTTTTTT. The full variable domain, with the rest looked up from reference TRBV9 and TRBJ2-2, is DSGVTQTPKHLITATGQRVTLRCSPRSGDLSVYWYQQSLDQGLQFLIQYYNGEERAKGNILERFSAQQFPDLHSELNLSSLELGDSALYFCASSNGQANTGELFFGEGSRLTVL.

The CDR3 DNA is TGCGCCAGCGCAAGGACTAGCGACTACGAGCAGTACTTC. Translating it yields CASARTSDYEQYF. The chain recombines TRBV5-1 with TRBJ2-7; TRBD2 matches 9 bases. Germline CDR1 is SGHRS and CDR2 is YFSETQ. The CDR3 extends over 13 amino acids. V trimming: 7 bases; J trimming: 3 bases; junction bases outside the gene matches: 5.

The rearrangement uses TRBV5-1 and TRBJ1-1; the D is unclear. Germline V gives CDR1 SGHRS, CDR2 YFSETQ. CDR3 length equals 12 residues. Trimming left V 4 bases short and J 3 bases short, with 7 bases between. This CDR3 is CASSPGYTEAFF. The CDR3 nucleotides read TGCGCCAGCAGCCCGGGTTACACTGAAGCTTTCTTT.

The genes are TRBV7-2 and TRBJ2-7; D remains unclear. The CDR3 runs to 14 residues. The germline CDR1 and CDR2 sequences are SGHTA and FQGNSA. The germline V and J ends were trimmed by 2 bases and 0 bases, with 8 bases remaining between them. The chain's CDR3 is CASSLYSGSYEQYF. The CDR3 region has the DNA TGTGCCAGCAGCTTATATTCGGGCTCCTACGAGCAGTACTTC.

V usage is TRBV5-1 and J usage is TRBJ1-5, with D uncertain. With 0 bases removed from V and 6 bases from J, the gap between germline ends came to 13 bases. Germline values: CDR1 SGHRS, CDR2 YFSETQ. The CDR3 runs to 15 residues. The CDR3 region is CASSLGEGGGQPQHF. As DNA, the CDR3 is TGCGCCAGCAGCTTGGGGGAGGGAGGAGGTCAGCCCCAGCATTTT.

The gene calls are TRBV11-3 and TRBJ2-1, with 8 positions matching TRBD2. The CDR3 has 16 residues. The germline CDR1 and CDR2 sequences are SGHNT and YENEEA. Trimming took 0 bases from V and 3 from J; bases not matched to a gene: 4. Here the CDR3 DNA reads TGTGCCAGCAGCTTAGAAGGACTAGCAGACTACAATGAGCAGTTCTTC. It is translated as CASSLEGLADYNEQFF.

The V and J genes are TRBV12-3 or TRBV12-4 and TRBJ1-5; D gene unclear. V lost 2 bases and J lost 10, with 12 bases in between. This CDR3 is 13 amino acids long. CDR3 DNA sequence: TGTGCCAGCAGTTTATTGGGCCATAGTCCCCAGCATTTT. It yields the protein CASSLLGHSPQHF.

This clone was counted a few times. The chain uses TRBV5-1 and TRBJ1-6, with TRBD1 identical over 7 bases. The CDR3 has 15 amino acids. The junction had 5 bases not matched to a gene; V was cut back by 4 bases and J by 4 bases. The germline CDR1 and CDR2 sequences are SGHRS and YFSETQ. CDR3 bases: TGCGCCAGCAGCATTACGACAGGGTATAATTCACCCCTCCACTTT. Translation gives CASSITTGYNSPLHF.

The sample holds one count of this clone. The chain carries TRBV25-1 and TRBJ2-3; no clear D. V was trimmed by 2 bases and J by 5 bases, leaving 14 bases between them. From germline, CDR1 is MGHDK and CDR2 SYGVNS. The CDR3 is 15 residues long. The CDR3, as DNA: TGTGCCAGCAGTGAAAAGATGGCTTCTAGAGATACGCAGTATTTT. It translates to CASSEKMASRDTQYF. The entire variable domain, with the rest obtained from reference TRBV25-1 and TRBJ2-3, is as follows: EADIYQTPRYLVIGTGKKITLECSQTMGHDKMYWYQQDPGMELHLIHYSYGVNSTEKGDLSSESTVSRIRTEHFPLTLESARPSHTSQYLCASSEKMASRDTQYFGPGTRLTVL.

The CDR3 reads CASDLPTGENTGELFF. The CDR3 bases are TGTGCCAGCGATTTGCCGACGGGGGAAAACACCGGGGAGCTGTTTTTT. This chain uses TRBV2 with TRBJ2-2, with a tentative D call TRBD2 (6 bases). The germline V gene encodes CDR1 SNHLY and CDR2 FYNNEI. This CDR3 comprises 16 residues. V lost 8 bases to trimming and J lost 2 bases, with 18 bases between them.

This chain connects TRBV30 to TRBJ2-7; no definite D call. CDR3 length: 14 amino acids. CDR1 is GTSNPN and CDR2 is SVGIG in the germline V gene (reference sequence). The V and J ends lost 2 bases and 2 bases respectively, with 13 bases between them. The DNA of the CDR3 is TGTGCCTGGAGTCCTCCAAAGCCTACCTACGAGCAGTACTTC. Residues: CAWSPPKPTYEQYF.

The genes are TRBV10-3 and TRBJ1-2; 11 bases match TRBD1. The length of the CDR3 is 16 residues. V lost 11 bases to trimming and J lost 4 bases; unmatched junction nucleotides: 15. Germline CDR1 ENHRY, CDR2 SYGVKD. The chain's CDR3 is CASWAGQGALGYGYTF. CDR3 bases: TGTGCCTCCTGGGCCGGACAGGGGGCGCTTGGCTATGGCTACACCTTC.

The gene calls are TRBV7-2 and TRBJ2-1, with TRBD2 matching over 9 bases. The CDR3 spans 16 residues. CDR1 is SGHTA and CDR2 is FQGNSA in the germline V gene. The V gene end was trimmed by 1 base and the J gene end by 6 bases; junction bases not matched to a gene: 7. CDR3 in DNA: TGTGCCAGCAGCTTAGGAGGCCTAGCGGGATCCAATGAGCAGTTCTTC. Protein sequence: CASSLGGLAGSNEQFF.

The chain uses TRBV10-2 and TRBJ2-7; TRBD2 agrees at 10 bases. Looked up from germline, CDR1 is WSHSY and CDR2 is SAAADI. This CDR3 spans 14 amino acids. The V and J ends lost 6 bases and 4 bases, in that order; junction bases with no gene match: 6. The CDR3 bases are TGCGCCAGCAGATCTAGCGGGAGCACGTACGAGCAGTACTTC. Amino acid sequence: CASRSSGSTYEQYF.

In DNA, the CDR3 is TGTGCCTCCAAGACAGGGGCCCACACTGAAGCTTTCTTT. Translated: CASKTGAHTEAFF. V gene TRBV2 combines with J gene TRBJ1-1; 8 bases fit TRBD1. The junction had 8 bases not matched to a gene; V was cut back by 11 bases and J by 3 bases. Germline CDR1 reads SNHLY; CDR2 reads FYNNEI. The CDR3 is made up of 13 amino acids.

The chain recombines TRBV11-2 with TRBJ2-1; 7 bases map to TRBD2. Germline loops: CDR1 SGHAT, CDR2 FQNNGV. This CDR3 comprises 13 residues. V shed 4 bases, J shed 3 bases, and the junction held 0 bases outside the gene matches. The CDR3, as DNA: TGTGCCAGCAGCTGGACTAGCTACAATGAGCAGTTCTTC. Encoded protein: CASSWTSYNEQFF.

The chain employs TRBV7-6 and TRBJ2-2; 10 bases map to TRBD2. CDR1 is SGHVS, CDR2 FNYEAQ, per germline. There are 17 residues in the CDR3. V was clipped by 0 bases and J by 5 bases; unmatched bases: 6. In DNA, the CDR3 is TGTGCCAGCAGCTTAGCGCCGGGACTAGCGTTAACCGGGGAGCTGTTTTTT. It encodes CASSLAPGLALTGELFF.

The CDR3 reads CASSRDRERGEAFF. The CDR3 DNA reads as TGCGCCAGCAGCCGGGACAGGGAAAGGGGTGAAGCTTTCTTT. The J gene is TRBJ1-1, the V gene TRBV5-1, with 9 bases identical to TRBD1. The length of the CDR3 is 14 residues. CDR1 and CDR2 (germline): SGHRS, YFSETQ. V was clipped by 4 bases and J by 7 bases; unmatched bases: 8.

The chain has TRBV5-1 and TRBJ2-1; 11 bases agree with TRBD2. Germline trimming cut 4 bases from V and 1 base from J; bases unmatched to any gene: 4. Per the germline V gene, CDR1 is SGHRS and CDR2 is YFSETQ. This CDR3 has 16 amino acids. CDR3 sequence (DNA): TGCGCCAGCAGCCCCAGGACTAGCGGGTCCTACAATGAGCAGTTCTTC. Protein sequence: CASSPRTSGSYNEQFF.

The J gene is TRBJ2-2, the V gene TRBV4-1; TRBD1 aligns across 8 bases. V lost 2 bases, J lost 2 bases, and 13 bases stayed unmatched. The length of the CDR3 is 19 residues. CDR1 and CDR2 (germline): MGHRA, YSYEKL. The CDR3 DNA reads TGCGCCAGCAGCCAAATGTACAGGGGGGACCTCGGAAACACCGGGGAGCTGTTTTTT. Residues: CASSQMYRGDLGNTGELFF.

In this sample, this clone turned up a few times. The V call is TRBV11-2, the J call TRBJ1-1; D is unclear. In germline, CDR1 is SGHAT, CDR2 FQNNGV. The V and J ends lost 2 bases and 4 bases respectively, with 8 bases between them. The CDR3 has 13 amino acids. CDR3 DNA: TGTGCCAGCAGCTTATCGAGCATCACTGAAGCTTTCTTT. Translating gives CASSLSSITEAFF.

The count of this clone is one. The chain is built from TRBV27 and TRBJ2-3; 7 bases match TRBD2. The length of the CDR3 is 16 residues. In germline, CDR1 is MNHEY, CDR2 SMNVEV (reference sequence). J gave up 3 bases and V 4 bases, and 10 bases lay outside the gene matches. The CDR3 spells CASSSASGKKTDTQYF. For the CDR3, the DNA is TGTGCCAGCAGTTCGGCCAGCGGGAAGAAGACAGATACGCAGTATTTT.

This chain links TRBV5-1 with TRBJ2-1; 8 positions agree with TRBD1. The CDR3 length is 19 residues. Per germline, CDR1 SGHRS and CDR2 YFSETQ. V dropped 6 bases and J dropped 6; count of bases not matched to a gene: 23. CDR3 in amino acids: CASKGPGQVHRDDPNEQFF. The DNA of the CDR3 is TGCGCCAGCAAAGGACCGGGACAGGTTCATCGGGACGATCCCAATGAGCAGTTCTTC. The full variable domain, its missing parts supplied by reference TRBV5-1 and TRBJ2-1, is KAGVTQTPRYLIKTRGQQVTLSCSPISGHRSVSWYQQTPGQGLQFLFEYFSETQRNKGNFPGRFSGRQFSNSRSEMNVSTLELGDSALYLCASKGPGQVHRDDPNEQFFGPGTRLTVL.